The rows below give T cell receptor beta chains drawn from one sample of a study of CD8 T cells in ankylosing spondylitis. TCRdb re-called the 5' RACE reads with MiXCR, one entry per CDR3 protein. The sample includes 750,000 to 850,000 distinct CDR3 sequences, approximately 10% of them seen just once. Source material: blood, either unsorted or a sorted T cell fraction (not recorded which). The receptors derive from a male donor with ankylosing spondylitis. Both conserved end residues are part of each CDR3. The D gene is left open where the match is weak. A row's size may be missing; if present it is once, few, many or a size class.

CDR3 DNA	CDR3 protein	J gene	V gene	D gene	clone size
TGTGCCAGCAGCTTAGTAATACAGGGCCTCTACGAGCAGTACTTC	CASSLVIQGLYEQYF	TRBJ2-7	TRBV7-2	-	-
TGTGCCAGCAGCCCAGGTACCCGGGACCCTGGCTCCTACGAGCAGTACTTC	CASSPGTRDPGSYEQYF	TRBJ2-7	TRBV5-6	-	-
TGTGCCTGGCGTCAAAGGCGAGAGCAGTACTTC	CAWRQRREQYF	TRBJ2-7	TRBV30	-	-
TGTGCCAGCAGCTTAGCTTGGGGGAATACTTACGAGCAGTACTTC	CASSLAWGNTYEQYF	TRBJ2-7	TRBV11-2	-	-
TGTGCCAGCAGCTTATCGTCAGGGATCTCCTACGAGCAGTACTTC	CASSLSSGISYEQYF	TRBJ2-7	TRBV7-2	-	many
TGTGCCAGCTCACCACAGGGAGGCCAGTATGGCTACACCTTC	CASSPQGGQYGYTF	TRBJ1-2	TRBV18	-	-
TGTGCCAGCAGCCTTAGGGGGGACAGCGCGAACACCGGGGAGCTGTTTTTT	CASSLRGDSANTGELFF	TRBJ2-2	TRBV4-2	-	few
TGCGCCAGCAGCCAAGAAAGGCACACAGATACGCAGTATTTT	CASSQERHTDTQYF	TRBJ2-3	TRBV4-3	-	few
TGTGCCTGGGGACAGGGGGTAGGGCCCCAGCATTTT	CAWGQGVGPQHF	TRBJ1-5	TRBV30	TRBD1	few
TGTGCCAGCAGCTTAGGATTGGTACAGGAGCAGTACTTC	CASSLGLVQEQYF	TRBJ2-7	TRBV7-9	-	-
TGCGCCAGCAGCCCCCAGGGTTTCACCTACGAGCAGTACTTC	CASSPQGFTYEQYF	TRBJ2-7	TRBV5-1	-	few
TGTGCCAGCAGCTACGAGCGGGGCCCCAAAAACATTCAGTACTTC	CASSYERGPKNIQYF	TRBJ2-4	TRBV7-2	TRBD2	-
TGTGCCAGCAGCCACTGGACAGGGGCCGATCAGCCCCAGCATTTT	CASSHWTGADQPQHF	TRBJ1-5	TRBV7-9	TRBD1	few